One and the same sample provided the 23 T cell receptor beta chains below, sequenced in a study of Graves' ophthalmopathy and Graves' hyperthyroidism. For repertoire sequencing, the TCR beta CDR3 regions were amplified from RNA transcripts. HTBI-primed RT-PCR formed the first round, and a multiplex PCR formed the second. TCRdb re-analysed the multiplex PCR reads in MiXCR, keeping a single row per CDR3 protein. The data show about 16,000 distinct CDR3 sequences, about 46% seen once. The sample comprised peripheral blood. Source of these receptors: a woman between 40 and 55 years old with stable Graves' hyperthyroidism.

This clonotype is categorized as medium-sized. This chain joins TRBV10-1 and TRBJ2-3; 7 bases line up with TRBD2. Germline values: CDR1 WNHNN, CDR2 SYGVQD (reference sequence). CDR3 length: 16 residues. J was trimmed by 2 bases and V by 0 bases; bases with no gene match: 5. This CDR3 reads CASSESSAGDTDTQYF. CDR3 in DNA: TGCGCCAGCAGTGAGTCTTCGGCGGGGGACACAGATACGCAGTATTTT.

The V gene is TRBV28, the J gene TRBJ1-5; weak D call: TRBD1 (5 bases). Germline CDR1 is MDHEN and CDR2 is SYDVKM. Trimming stripped 5 bases from V and 1 base from J, with 12 bases between. CDR3 length equals 15 residues. CDR3 protein: CASSQGARSNQPQHF. CDR3 DNA sequence: TGTGCCAGCAGTCAAGGGGCGCGGAGCAATCAGCCCCAGCATTTT. The whole variable domain, remainder taken from reference TRBV28 and TRBJ1-5, is DVKVTQSSRYLVKRTGEKVFLECVQDMDHENMFWYRQDPGLGLRLIYFSYDVKMKEKGDIPEGYSVSREKKERFSLILESASTNQTSMYLCASSQGARSNQPQHFGDGTRLSIL.

Comment on this clonotype: No conserved phenylalanine or tryptophan ends this CDR3, so it is likely a read error. The J gene is TRBJ2-6, the V gene TRBV7-2; 9 bases align to TRBD1. Germline V gene lookup returns CDR1 SGHTA and CDR2 FQGNSA. The CDR3 is 19 residues long. The CDR3 protein is CASSPRPGQGRSGANVLTL. The CDR3 nucleotides read TGTGCCAGCAGCCCCCGCCCGGGACAGGGAAGATCTGGGGCAAACGTCCTGACTCTC.

This chain uses TRBV6-5 with TRBJ2-1; D not resolved. CDR1 and CDR2 (germline): MNHEY, SVGAGI. Trimming removed 0 bases from V and 4 bases from J, with 13 bases in between. The CDR3 loop spans 16 amino acids. CDR3 sequence reads: CASSYSAAKRYNEQFF. Here the CDR3 DNA reads TGTGCCAGCAGTTACTCGGCAGCCAAAAGGTACAATGAGCAGTTCTTC.

By its share, this clonotype is medium-sized (0.01 to 0.1%). The J gene is TRBJ1-2, the V gene TRBV2, with 12 positions matching TRBD1. The V gene end was trimmed by 6 bases and the J gene end by 7 bases; junction bases not matched to a gene: 9. The germline CDR1 and CDR2 sequences are SNHLY and FYNNEI. The CDR3 sequence is 15 residues long. The chain's CDR3 is CASSPWGQGAGGYTF. Here the CDR3 DNA reads TGTGCCAGCAGCCCGTGGGGACAGGGGGCCGGTGGCTACACCTTC.

In its sample, this clonotype was seen many times. The chain is built from TRBV5-1 and TRBJ1-3, with D unclear. Germline V gene lookup returns CDR1 SGHRS and CDR2 YFSETQ. The CDR3 has 13 residues. The V and J ends lost 3 bases and 0 bases respectively, with 4 bases between them. DNA of the CDR3: TGCGCCAGCAGCTACAGCTCTGGAAACACCATATATTTT. Its translation is CASSYSSGNTIYF.

The chain has TRBV27 and TRBJ2-2; TRBD1 aligns across 8 bases. The trim removed 5 bases at V and 6 bases at J, leaving 8 bases unmatched. Per the germline V gene, CDR1 is MNHEY and CDR2 is SMNVEV (reference sequence). The CDR3 runs to 15 residues. The CDR3 loop is CASSPHGQGPGELFF. DNA for the CDR3: TGTGCCAGCAGTCCCCACGGACAGGGCCCCGGGGAGCTGTTTTTT.

By share, this clonotype counts as medium-sized (0.01 to 0.1%). The V gene is TRBV20-1, the J gene TRBJ1-2; D may be TRBD1 (6 bases). Germline assignment: CDR1 DFQATT and CDR2 SNEGSKA (reference sequence). With 0 bases removed from V and 7 bases from J, the gap between germline ends came to 9 bases. The CDR3 is 12 residues long. CDR3 nucleotides: TGCAGTGCTAGAGATGGCAGGGGTGGCTACACCTTC. This gives the protein CSARDGRGGYTF.

This clonotype was recorded at least ten times. The CDR3 spells CASSPRPQGANTGELFF. The CDR3 DNA reads TGTGCCAGCAGCCCCCGCCCCCAGGGAGCGAACACCGGGGAGCTGTTTTTT. The rearrangement uses TRBV7-3 and TRBJ2-2; D assignment may be TRBD1 or TRBD2 (5 bases each). The germline V gene has CDR1 SGHTA and CDR2 FQGTGA. The CDR3 is made up of 17 amino acids. Between the trimmed V and J ends, which lost 5 bases and 0 bases, there was a span of 16 bases.

This clonotype was recorded once. With a much larger clone just one base away, this may be a read error. V gene TRBV14 combines with J gene TRBJ2-3, with 7 bases aligning to TRBD2. Germline V gene sequence: CDR1 SGHDN, CDR2 FVKESK. The length of the CDR3 is 17 residues. The CDR3 DNA follows: TGTGCCAGCGGCCAGCTGAGCGGGACCACTAGCACAGATACGCAGTATTTT. Protein sequence: CASGQLSGTTSTDTQYF.

The chain joins TRBV7-3 to TRBJ2-7, with TRBD2 identical over 7 bases. Germline-derived CDR1 and CDR2 are SGHTA and FQGTGA. After removal of 1 base from V and 3 bases from J, the junction contained 6 bases not matched to a gene. CDR3 length equals 15 residues. The DNA of the CDR3 is TGTGCCAGCAGCTTAAGGGGAGGGGAAGACTACGAGCAGTACTTC. It codes for CASSLRGGEDYEQYF.

This clonotype appeared many times. The V gene is TRBV20-1, the J gene TRBJ2-1; 12 positions match TRBD2. The germline gives CDR1 DFQATT, CDR2 SNEGSKA (reference sequence). The CDR3 has 17 amino acids. Trimming cost V 3 bases and J 10 bases; bases outside gene matches: 16. CDR3 nucleotide sequence: TGCAGTGCTAGGCCAAACCGACGGACTAGCGGGGACTCCGAGCAGTTCTTC. Encoded protein: CSARPNRRTSGDSEQFF.

This clonotype was observed a single time. The germline gene is not matched at one end of the junction; a read error may be the cause. This chain uses TRBV7-2 with TRBJ2-7; D possibly corresponds to TRBD2 (5 bases). Per germline, CDR1 SGHTA and CDR2 FQGNSA. This CDR3 contains 13 residues. CDR3 nucleotides: TGTGCCGGCAGCTTTGGGAGCCTACTGGAGCAGTACTTT. Translated, it gives CAGSFGSLLEQYF.

The chain carries TRBV20-1 and TRBJ1-2; D is ambiguous. Germline V CDR1 and CDR2: DFQATT, SNEGSKA (reference sequence). The length of the CDR3 is 11 residues. Trimming shortened V by 8 bases and J by 4 bases, and 11 bases separated the two germline ends. The chain's CDR3 is CSPVVSYGYTF. The CDR3 nucleotides are TGCAGTCCCGTGGTGAGCTATGGCTACACCTTC.

The V and J genes are TRBV3-1 and TRBJ2-7, with D possibly matching TRBD2 (6 bases). The V gene's germline CDR1 is LGHDT and CDR2 YNNKEL (reference sequence). Between the trimmed V and J ends, which lost 5 bases and 3 bases, there was a span of 32 bases. CDR3 length equals 20 residues. The CDR3 coding sequence is TGTGCCAGCAGCGCACAACGCCTTCGGGACTTCCGAGCTGTTTACTACGAGCAGTACTTC. Its protein product is CASSAQRLRDFRAVYYEQYF.

This clonotype is termed medium-sized (0.01 to 0.1%). The chain links TRBV29-1 to TRBJ1-1; D not certain. Germline CDR1 is SQVTM and CDR2 is ANQGSEA. V dropped 7 bases and J dropped 2 bases, with 8 bases sitting between them. This CDR3 spans 11 amino acids. CDR3 DNA sequence: TGCAGCGGTCAAGATAACACTGAAGCTTTCTTT. This translates into CSGQDNTEAFF.

The chain employs TRBV6-2 or TRBV6-3 and TRBJ2-7; D gene uncertain. The CDR3 length is 16 residues. V dropped 0 bases and J dropped 2 bases, with 14 bases sitting between them. Germline V gene data show CDR1 as MNHEY and CDR2 as SVGEGT. CDR3 sequence (DNA): TGTGCCAGCAGTTACTCAAGTTTAGCATCCCCCTACGAGCAGTACTTC. Translation gives CASSYSSLASPYEQYF.

This chain uses TRBV7-2 with TRBJ1-3; D unresolved. Germline assignment: CDR1 SGHTA and CDR2 FQGNSA. CDR3 length: 15 amino acids. Trimming took 6 bases from V and 0 from J, leaving 12 bases between them. DNA for the CDR3: TGTGCCAGCAGAGGCAGATCCTACTCTGGAAACACCATATATTTT. This translates into CASRGRSYSGNTIYF.

The chain links TRBV10-3 to TRBJ2-7; D possibly corresponds to TRBD2 (5 bases). This CDR3 has 14 residues. Trimming stripped 11 bases from V and 0 bases from J, with 17 bases between. Germline CDR1 is ENHRY and CDR2 is SYGVKD. CDR3 amino acids: CASRSGQSSYEQYF. In DNA, the CDR3 is TGTGCCTCGAGGAGCGGTCAGAGCTCCTACGAGCAGTACTTC.

This clonotype is medium-sized in the sample. The gene calls are TRBV2 and TRBJ2-7, with 9 bases identical to TRBD2. Germline CDR1 is SNHLY and CDR2 is FYNNEI. The CDR3 is 12 amino acids. V was pared by 6 bases and J by 3 bases, with 0 bases of the junction left unmatched. Here the CDR3 DNA reads TGTGCCAGCAGGACTAGCGGCTACGAGCAGTACTTC. It specifies CASRTSGYEQYF.

The chain links TRBV7-8 to TRBJ2-1, with TRBD2 identical over 8 bases. This CDR3 has 12 residues. V was pared by 1 base and J by 12 bases, with 2 bases of the junction left unmatched. CDR1 is SGHVS and CDR2 is FQNEAQ in the germline V gene. The CDR3 DNA reads as TGTGCCAGCAGCTTAGTAGGGACTAGGCAGTTCTTC. It yields the protein CASSLVGTRQFF.

The chain has TRBV2 and TRBJ1-2, with D unresolved. This CDR3 region has 12 residues. V was pared by 8 bases and J by 8 bases, with 15 bases between. From germline, CDR1 is SNHLY and CDR2 FYNNEI. The CDR3 DNA reads TGTGCCAGCCGGGCGGGCCGCAGCGGCTACACCTTC. Its protein product is CASRAGRSGYTF.

This clonotype is categorized as medium-sized. CDR3 protein: CASSLEGSRGGYTF. In DNA form, the CDR3 reads TGTGCCAGCAGCTTAGAGGGCAGCCGAGGTGGCTACACCTTC. V is TRBV7-9 and J is TRBJ1-2; D is ambiguous. The ends were cut back, 1 base at V and 7 bases at J, with 13 bases in the middle. The CDR3 has 14 residues. Per the germline V gene, CDR1 is SEHNR and CDR2 is FQNEAQ (reference sequence).